This is a list of T cell receptor beta chains from one sample in a study of blood T cell dynamics during melanoma immunotherapy. The data were produced by immunoSEQ multiplex PCR, yet TCRdb's version contains in-frame clones alone and is incomplete. The table lists around 16,000 clones, about 89% of them singletons. The material was blood, obtained from a patient treated with checkpoint blockade. The source of these receptors is a human donor with melanoma. Both conserved end residues are part of each CDR3. Each record gives: D gene, CDR3 length, clone size, J gene, V gene, CDR3 DNA, CDR3 protein. D genes are given only for firm matches. Clone size is stated in some rows and not others, as once, few, many or a class when expanded.

-	12	-	TRBJ2-3	TRBV9	TGTGCCAGCAGCGTCCCCACAGATACGCAGTATTTT	CASSVPTDTQYF
TRBD1	18	-	TRBJ2-6	TRBV11-2	TGTGCCAGCAGCTACCGCACAGGGGCCCTCTCTGGGGCCAACGTCCTGACTTTC	CASSYRTGALSGANVLTF
-	13	-	TRBJ2-5	TRBV15	TGTGCCTCCCAGATAAGGTATCAAGAGACCCAGTACTTC	CASQIRYQETQYF
-	11	-	TRBJ2-3	TRBV6-5	TGTGCCAGCAGTTACCGAGATACGCAGTATTTT	CASSYRDTQYF
-	14	-	TRBJ2-3	TRBV21-1	TGTGCCAGCATGGGATCGGGAGGGCCAGATACGCAGTATTTT	CASMGSGGPDTQYF
-	16	-	TRBJ1-2	TRBV5-6	TGTGCCAGCAGCTTGAGACTGGGACCCACAGGGTATGGCTACACCTTC	CASSLRLGPTGYGYTF
-	12	few	TRBJ1-2	TRBV30	TGTGCCTGGAGTGTAAGGGACTATGGCTACACCTTC	CAWSVRDYGYTF
-	12	-	TRBJ2-2	TRBV10-2	TGCGCCAGCAGTAACGGGCCGGGGGAGCTGTTTTTT	CASSNGPGELFF
-	15	-	TRBJ1-2	TRBV4-3	TGCGCCAACAGCCAAGTAAGGTCCAATAACTATGGCTACACCTTC	CANSQVRSNNYGYTF
-	16	-	TRBJ1-1	TRBV19	TGTGCCAGTAGTATAGCCCCCAGGGTCCCGAACACTGAAGCTTTCTTT	CASSIAPRVPNTEAFF
TRBD2	15	-	TRBJ2-1	TRBV15	TGTGCCACCAGCAGAGAAAGCGGGAGGAGGAATGAGCAGTTCTTC	CATSRESGRRNEQFF
TRBD2	17	-	TRBJ2-1	TRBV11-3	TGTGCCAGCAGCGACCAGACTAGCGGGGGGTTCTACAATGAGCAGTTCTTC	CASSDQTSGGFYNEQFF
-	14	-	TRBJ1-2	TRBV10-3	TGTGCCATCAGTGACCTGGGCCCTAACTATGGCTACACCTTC	CAISDLGPNYGYTF
TRBD1	13	-	TRBJ1-2	TRBV2	TGTGCCAGCAGCCTGGGACAGGGCTATGGCTACACCTTC	CASSLGQGYGYTF
-	11	once	TRBJ2-3	TRBV20-1	TGCAGTGTAGGCGGAGTAGATACGCAGTATTTT	CSVGGVDTQYF
-	15	-	TRBJ2-3	TRBV5-6	TGTGCCAGCAGCTTGGGTGGACTCCTCACAGATACGCAGTATTTT	CASSLGGLLTDTQYF
-	14	-	TRBJ1-4	TRBV18	TGTGCCAGCTCACGAGGGGCAACTAATGAAAAACTGTTTTTT	CASSRGATNEKLFF
TRBD1	14	-	TRBJ2-7	TRBV2	TGTGCCAGCAGTTCTCCCGGACAGGGCCACGAGCAGTACTTC	CASSSPGQGHEQYF
TRBD1	16	-	TRBJ2-7	TRBV10-3	TGTGCCATCAGAGTGACGACAGGACAGGGGTACTACGAGCAGTACTTC	CAIRVTTGQGYYEQYF
-	13	-	TRBJ1-2	TRBV19	TGTGCCAGTAGTATTTCCCCGCAGGGTGGCTACACCTTC	CASSISPQGGYTF
TRBD1	15	-	TRBJ1-1	TRBV7-2	TGTGCCAGCAGCTTAGAAGACAGGGGGCAGACTGAAGCTTTCTTT	CASSLEDRGQTEAFF
-	14	-	TRBJ1-5	TRBV5-1	TGCGCCAGCAGCTTGGACAGGCTGAATCAGCCCCAGCATTTT	CASSLDRLNQPQHF
TRBD2	15	-	TRBJ2-7	TRBV5-1	TGCGCCAGCAGCACGACTAGCGGACCCTACTACGAGCAGTACTTC	CASSTTSGPYYEQYF
-	13	-	TRBJ2-1	TRBV7-9	TGTGCCAGCCACATGCTGTTAAGGGATGAGCAGTTCTTC	CASHMLLRDEQFF
-	13	-	TRBJ2-4	TRBV4-3	TGCGCCAGCAGCCAAGACAGGGGAAACATTCAGTACTTC	CASSQDRGNIQYF
TRBD1	19	-	TRBJ1-3	TRBV6-1	TGTGCCAGCAGTGAAGCGCCCTATCGACAGGGGAGGAGTGGAAACACCATATATTTT	CASSEAPYRQGRSGNTIYF
-	12	-	TRBJ2-3	TRBV11-3	TGTGCCAGCAGCTACGGCTCAGATACGCAGTATTTT	CASSYGSDTQYF
-	14	-	TRBJ1-4	TRBV19	TGTGCCAGTAGTATCGGCCAGGGCAAGGAAAAACTGTTTTTT	CASSIGQGKEKLFF
-	16	-	TRBJ1-1	TRBV7-2	TGTGCCAGCAGCTTGGCCATCGGACACGGAGACACTGAAGCTTTCTTT	CASSLAIGHGDTEAFF
TRBD1	14	-	TRBJ1-2	TRBV19	TGTGCCAGTGGTAAGGACAGGGCCAACTATGGCTACACCTTC	CASGKDRANYGYTF
TRBD1	16	-	TRBJ1-2	TRBV10-3	TGTGCCATCAGTCCCGGGACAGGGAACCAGAACTATGGCTACACCTTC	CAISPGTGNQNYGYTF
-	14	-	TRBJ1-5	TRBV30	TGTGCCTGGAGATCAGGGCAGGGTACCCAGCCCCAGCATTTT	CAWRSGQGTQPQHF
-	14	once	TRBJ1-1	TRBV9	TGTGCCAGCAGCGTAGGACAGGTGAACACTGAAGCTTTCTTT	CASSVGQVNTEAFF
-	15	-	TRBJ2-7	TRBV11-1	TGTGCCAGCAGCTTACTACATCTTAGCTCCTACGAGCAGTACTTC	CASSLLHLSSYEQYF
-	17	-	TRBJ1-3	TRBV5-4	TGTGCCAGCAGCTTGCATGCATTACGGGGGACTTGGGTCACCATATATTTT	CASSLHALRGTWVTIYF
-	16	once	TRBJ1-6	TRBV7-2	TGTGCCAGCAGCTTGGAGAGTAGACATAAGAATTCACCCCTCCACTTT	CASSLESRHKNSPLHF
TRBD2	18	-	TRBJ2-3	TRBV5-6	TGTGCCAGCAGCTTGGGACCCGGGGGTCTAGCGGGGGCAGATACGCAGTATTTT	CASSLGPGGLAGADTQYF
-	16	-	TRBJ1-4	TRBV5-1	TGCGCCAGCAGCTGGGGGGCAGGGCTCCTTAATGAAAAACTGTTTTTT	CASSWGAGLLNEKLFF
TRBD1	15	-	TRBJ2-3	TRBV19	TGTGCCAGTAGATTACCGGGACAGGGAGCAGATACGCAGTATTTT	CASRLPGQGADTQYF
TRBD1	14	-	TRBJ1-2	TRBV29-1	TGCAGCGTTGACAGGACAGGGGGTAACTATGGCTACACCTTC	CSVDRTGGNYGYTF
TRBD2	16	-	TRBJ2-7	TRBV7-9	TGTGCCAGCAGCCCAGACTCAGCGGGAGCCTCCTACGAGCAGTACTTC	CASSPDSAGASYEQYF
-	14	-	TRBJ1-2	TRBV5-4	TGTGCCAGCAGCTTGGCCGGGACAAGCTATGGCTACACCTTC	CASSLAGTSYGYTF
-	16	once	TRBJ1-4	TRBV5-4	TGTGCCAGCAGCCCTGGGGGGGTAACAACTAATGAAAAACTGTTTTTT	CASSPGGVTTNEKLFF
TRBD2	15	-	TRBJ2-2	TRBV14	TGTGCCAGCAGCCGAAGAACGGGAGGCACCGGGGAGCTGTTTTTT	CASSRRTGGTGELFF
-	16	-	TRBJ1-1	TRBV4-1	TGCGCCAGCAGCCAAGATCGGGGCAGTCTGAACACTGAAGCTTTCTTT	CASSQDRGSLNTEAFF
-	15	-	TRBJ1-1	TRBV5-1	TGCGCCAGCAGCTTGTTGGGGTCCATGAACACTGAAGCTTTCTTT	CASSLLGSMNTEAFF
-	13	-	TRBJ1-2	TRBV18	TGTGCCAGCTCACCAGGCAGGACCTATGGCTACACCTTC	CASSPGRTYGYTF
-	13	-	TRBJ2-7	TRBV5-1	TGCGCCAGCAGCTTGGTTCCCCCCCGCGAGCAGTACTTC	CASSLVPPREQYF
-	18	once	TRBJ1-5	TRBV18	TGTGCCAGCTCACCACCGAACCCGGGGAGAGGTAGCAATCAGCCCCAGCATTTT	CASSPPNPGRGSNQPQHF
TRBD2	17	-	TRBJ2-5	TRBV2	TGTGCCAGCAGTCCAACCCCAGGGACTAGAGGGCAAGAGACCCAGTACTTC	CASSPTPGTRGQETQYF
TRBD2	14	-	TRBJ2-7	TRBV19	TGTGCCAGTCGCGGACTAGCGGGGGATCCTGAGCAGTACTTC	CASRGLAGDPEQYF
-	12	-	TRBJ2-3	TRBV27	TGTGCCAGCCGGGGAATCGCAGATACGCAGTATTTT	CASRGIADTQYF
-	12	-	TRBJ2-7	TRBV29-1	TGCAGCGTTGAAGGCAGGGCGCGCGAGCAGTACTTC	CSVEGRAREQYF